The clone carrying this T cell receptor (beta chain) occurred a few times. Its specificity is not known. The data were obtained in a study of OX40 agonist ivuxolimab in advanced cancers. As for the study in general: One hepatocellular carcinoma and a couple of cutaneous melanoma patients partially responded. Overall study results and limits: Expanded clones were, on average, more numerous among CD8+ T cells than CD4+. Which antigen the expanded peripheral T cells recognized is unknown. Doses of 0.1 to 3.0 mg/kg were accompanied by clonal expansion of CD4+ and CD8+ blood T cells by week 6.

With 2 bases clipped from V and 7 bases from J, the junction kept 8 bases outside the gene matches. This CDR3 is built from 17 residues. The germline gives CDR1 MGHRA, CDR2 YSYEKL. Method: immunoSEQ multiplex PCR; TCRdb's copy keeps in-frame clones and lacks some. The sample lists more than 50,000 clones, 75% to 90% occurring once. The clonotype comes from an adult with an advanced solid tumor such as melanoma, head and neck, liver or kidney cancer. V and J are TRBV4-1 and TRBJ2-1, with TRBD2 identical over 13 bases. The sequencing here drew on CD4+ or CD8+ T cells sorted from blood, taken in a trial of the OX40 agonist ivuxolimab. CDR3 in amino acids: CASSQTRLAGGRNEQFF. Here the CDR3 DNA reads TGCGCCAGCAGCCAAACCCGACTAGCGGGGGGACGGAATGAGCAGTTCTTC.